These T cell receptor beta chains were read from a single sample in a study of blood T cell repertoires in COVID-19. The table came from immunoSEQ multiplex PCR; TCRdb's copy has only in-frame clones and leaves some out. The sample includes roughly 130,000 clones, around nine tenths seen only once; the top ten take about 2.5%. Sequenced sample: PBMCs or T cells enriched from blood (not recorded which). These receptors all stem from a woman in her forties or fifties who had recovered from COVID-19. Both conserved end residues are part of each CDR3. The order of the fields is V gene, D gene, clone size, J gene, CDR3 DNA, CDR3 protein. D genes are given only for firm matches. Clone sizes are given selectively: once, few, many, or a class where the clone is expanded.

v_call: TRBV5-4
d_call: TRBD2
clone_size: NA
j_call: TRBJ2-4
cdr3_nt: TGTGCCAGCAGCTTGATGCGGGGGGGCAATGCCAAAAACATTCAGTACTTC
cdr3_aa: CASSLMRGGNAKNIQYF

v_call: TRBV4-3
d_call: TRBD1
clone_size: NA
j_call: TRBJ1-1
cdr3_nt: TGCGCCAGCAGCCAATACACAGGGGATGAAGCTTTCTTT
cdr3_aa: CASSQYTGDEAFF

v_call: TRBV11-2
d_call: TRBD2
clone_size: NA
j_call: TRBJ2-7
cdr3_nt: TGTGCCAGCAGCCGATTAGCGGGGGGGGCATACGAGCAGTACTTC
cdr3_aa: CASSRLAGGAYEQYF

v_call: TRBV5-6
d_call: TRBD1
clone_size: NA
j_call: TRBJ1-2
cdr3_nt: TGTGCCAGCAGCCCGACAGGGGTCCGATATGGCTACACCTTC
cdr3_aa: CASSPTGVRYGYTF

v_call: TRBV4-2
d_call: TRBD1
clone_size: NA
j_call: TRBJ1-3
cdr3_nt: TGTGCCAGCACGCGCGGGAAGGGACAGGGAGAAAACACCATATATTTT
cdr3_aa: CASTRGKGQGENTIYF

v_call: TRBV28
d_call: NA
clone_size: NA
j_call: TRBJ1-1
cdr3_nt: TGTGCCAGCAGTACAGACGAAGCTTTCTTT
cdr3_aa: CASSTDEAFF

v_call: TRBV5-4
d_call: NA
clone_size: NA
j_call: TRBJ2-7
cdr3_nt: TGTGCCAGCAGCTTGCCCAACAGTGACTACGAGCAGTACTTC
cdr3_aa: CASSLPNSDYEQYF

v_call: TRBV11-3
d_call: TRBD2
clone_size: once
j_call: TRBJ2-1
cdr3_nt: TGTGCCAGCAGCTTAACGGGGGGGGAGCAGTTCTTC
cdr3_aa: CASSLTGGEQFF

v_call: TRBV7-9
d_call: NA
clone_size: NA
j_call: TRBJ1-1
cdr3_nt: TGTGCCAGCAGCTTAGACCCAGGGAGGACTGAAGCTTTCTTT
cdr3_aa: CASSLDPGRTEAFF

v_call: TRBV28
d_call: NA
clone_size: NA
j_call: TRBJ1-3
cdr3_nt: TGTGCCAGCAGTTTACCTGGACAGAGCTCTGGAAACACCATATATTTT
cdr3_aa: CASSLPGQSSGNTIYF

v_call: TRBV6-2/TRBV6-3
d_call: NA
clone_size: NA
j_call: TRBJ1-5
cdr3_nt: TGTGCCAGCAGTTCCCCTCCCGAGCCCCAGCATTTT
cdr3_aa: CASSSPPEPQHF

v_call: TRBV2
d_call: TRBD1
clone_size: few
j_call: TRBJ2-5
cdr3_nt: TGTGCCAGCTCAGTCGACAGGGGGCGGGAGACCCAGTACTTC
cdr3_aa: CASSVDRGRETQYF

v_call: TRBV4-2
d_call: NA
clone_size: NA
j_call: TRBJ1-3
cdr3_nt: TGTGCCAGCAGCCCCGGGACACTAACTGGAAACACCATATATTTT
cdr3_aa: CASSPGTLTGNTIYF

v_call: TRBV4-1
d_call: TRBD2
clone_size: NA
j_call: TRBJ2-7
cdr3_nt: TGCGCCAGCAGCCAAGTTGTGACTAGCCCCTACGAGCAGTACTTC
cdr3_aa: CASSQVVTSPYEQYF

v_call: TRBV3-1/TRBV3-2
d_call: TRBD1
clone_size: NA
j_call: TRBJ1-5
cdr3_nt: TGTGCCAGCAGTGACGGACAGGGGAATAGCAATCAGCCCCAGCATTTT
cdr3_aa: CASSDGQGNSNQPQHF

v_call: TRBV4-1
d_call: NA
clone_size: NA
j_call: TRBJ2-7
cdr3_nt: TGCGCCAGCAGCCAAGATCTAACTAGGAACTACGAGCAGTACTTC
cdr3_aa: CASSQDLTRNYEQYF

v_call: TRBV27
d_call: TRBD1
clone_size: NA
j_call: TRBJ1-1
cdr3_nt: TGTGCCAGCAGCACGCCCGGGACAGGGAGTACTGAAGCTTTCTTT
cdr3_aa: CASSTPGTGSTEAFF

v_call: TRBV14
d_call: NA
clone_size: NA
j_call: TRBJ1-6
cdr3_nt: TGTGCCAGCAGCTACACAGGGAATTCACCCCTCCACTTT
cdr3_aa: CASSYTGNSPLHF

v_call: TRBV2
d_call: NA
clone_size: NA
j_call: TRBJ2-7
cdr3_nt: TGTGCCATCGACAGTTCCTACGAGCAGTACTTC
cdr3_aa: CAIDSSYEQYF

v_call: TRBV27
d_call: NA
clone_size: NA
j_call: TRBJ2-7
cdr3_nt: TGTGCCAGCAGTTACGGCGCGCAGGGCTACGAGCAGTACTTC
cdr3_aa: CASSYGAQGYEQYF

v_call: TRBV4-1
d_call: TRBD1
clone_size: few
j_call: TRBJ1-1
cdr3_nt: TGCGCCAGCAGGGGACGGGACAGAGGCCTGACTGAAGCTTTCTTT
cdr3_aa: CASRGRDRGLTEAFF

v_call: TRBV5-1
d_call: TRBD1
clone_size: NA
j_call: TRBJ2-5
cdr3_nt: TGCGCCAGCAGCTCCCGGACAGGGATTGTGGAGACCCAGTACTTC
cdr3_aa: CASSSRTGIVETQYF

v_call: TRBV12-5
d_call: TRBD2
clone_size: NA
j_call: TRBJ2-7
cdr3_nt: TGTGCTAGTGGTTCTTGGGGGACTACCGGCTACGAGCAGTACTTC
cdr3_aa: CASGSWGTTGYEQYF

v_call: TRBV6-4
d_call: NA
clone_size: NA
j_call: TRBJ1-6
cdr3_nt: TGTGCCAGCAGTGAGGAGGGAACACCCCTCCACTTT
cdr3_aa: CASSEEGTPLHF

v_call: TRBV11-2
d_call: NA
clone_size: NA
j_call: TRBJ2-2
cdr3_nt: TGTGCCAGCAGCTTAGATTCCTGGGGCCGGAACACCGGGGAGCTGTTTTTT
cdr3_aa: CASSLDSWGRNTGELFF

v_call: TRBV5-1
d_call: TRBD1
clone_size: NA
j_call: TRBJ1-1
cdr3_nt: TGCGCCAGCAGCTTGAGGGACAGACCTTCGAACACTGAAGCTTTCTTT
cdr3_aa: CASSLRDRPSNTEAFF

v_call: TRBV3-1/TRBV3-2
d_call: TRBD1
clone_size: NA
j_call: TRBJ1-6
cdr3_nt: TGTGCCAGCAGCCAAGCGCAGGGGGCGGCTTCACCCCTCCACTTT
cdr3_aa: CASSQAQGAASPLHF

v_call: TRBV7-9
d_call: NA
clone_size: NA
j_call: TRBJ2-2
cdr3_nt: TGTGCCAGCAGCTTAGCTCGGGGAAGGGTGCCCACCGGGGAGCTGTTTTTT
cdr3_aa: CASSLARGRVPTGELFF

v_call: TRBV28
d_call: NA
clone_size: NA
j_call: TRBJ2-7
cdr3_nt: TGTGCCAGCAGTTTTACTAGCTCCTACGAGCAGTACTTC
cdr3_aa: CASSFTSSYEQYF

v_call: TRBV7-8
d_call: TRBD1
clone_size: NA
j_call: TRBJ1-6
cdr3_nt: TGTGCCAGCAGCTTAAGACAGGGACAGAATTCACCCCTCCACTTT
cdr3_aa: CASSLRQGQNSPLHF

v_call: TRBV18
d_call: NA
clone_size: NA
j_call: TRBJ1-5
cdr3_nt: TGTGCCAGCTCACCACCAACCCAGGGCCAGCCCCAGCATTTT
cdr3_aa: CASSPPTQGQPQHF

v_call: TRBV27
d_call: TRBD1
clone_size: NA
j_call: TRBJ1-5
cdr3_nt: TGTGCCAGCAGTTTTGGAGGGGGCCAGCCCCAGCATTTT
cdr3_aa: CASSFGGGQPQHF

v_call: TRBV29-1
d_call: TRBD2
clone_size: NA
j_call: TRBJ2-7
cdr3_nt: TGCAGCGTTGAAGGGGAGGTTCGACTAGCGGACTCCTACGAGCAGTACTTC
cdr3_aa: CSVEGEVRLADSYEQYF

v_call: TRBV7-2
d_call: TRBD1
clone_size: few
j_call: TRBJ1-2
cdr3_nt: TGTGCCAGCAGCTCCCGACCGGGACAGGGTTATGGCTACACCTTC
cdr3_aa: CASSSRPGQGYGYTF

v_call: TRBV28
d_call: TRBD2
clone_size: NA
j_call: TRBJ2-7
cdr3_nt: TGTGCCAGCAGCTCCCCCGGGGGGGGCGCTAACCCCTACGAGCAGTACTTC
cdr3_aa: CASSSPGGGANPYEQYF

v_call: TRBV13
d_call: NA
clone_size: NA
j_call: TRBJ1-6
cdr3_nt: TGTGCCAGCAGCTTAGGCCGGACTGATAATTCACCCCTCCACTTT
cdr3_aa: CASSLGRTDNSPLHF

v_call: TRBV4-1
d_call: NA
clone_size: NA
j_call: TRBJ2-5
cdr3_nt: TGCGCCAGCAGCCAAGAACGCAGATCCCAAGAGACCCAGTACTTC
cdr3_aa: CASSQERRSQETQYF

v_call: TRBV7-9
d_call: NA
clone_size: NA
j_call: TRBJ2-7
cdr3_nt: TGTGCCAGCACCAAAACCCCCGGGGGCGAGCAGTACTTC
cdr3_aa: CASTKTPGGEQYF

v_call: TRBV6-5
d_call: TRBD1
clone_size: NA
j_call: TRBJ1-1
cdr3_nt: TGTGCCAGCAGTACTTGGGACAGGGTGAACACTGAAGCTTTCTTT
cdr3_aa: CASSTWDRVNTEAFF

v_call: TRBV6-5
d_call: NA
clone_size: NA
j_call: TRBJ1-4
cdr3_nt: TGTGCCAGCAGTCTCGGCAGGGGTAATGAAAAACTGTTTTTT
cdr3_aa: CASSLGRGNEKLFF

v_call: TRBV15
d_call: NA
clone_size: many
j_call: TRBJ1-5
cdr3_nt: TGTGCCACCAGCCTAGCAGCTGGGCGCAATCAGCCCCAGCATTTT
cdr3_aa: CATSLAAGRNQPQHF

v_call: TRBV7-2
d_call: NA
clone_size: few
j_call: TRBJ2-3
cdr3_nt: TGTGCCAGCAGCTTAGTCTCACAGGGTGAAACAGATACGCAGTATTTT
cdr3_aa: CASSLVSQGETDTQYF

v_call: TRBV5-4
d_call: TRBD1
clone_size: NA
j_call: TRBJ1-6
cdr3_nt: TGTGCCAGCAGCTGGGGACAGGGGGCTACACCCCTCCACTTT
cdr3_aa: CASSWGQGATPLHF

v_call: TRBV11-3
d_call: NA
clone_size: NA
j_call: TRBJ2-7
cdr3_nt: TGTGCCAGCAGCTTAAGATCGGGAACAGGGTACGAGCAGTACTTC
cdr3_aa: CASSLRSGTGYEQYF

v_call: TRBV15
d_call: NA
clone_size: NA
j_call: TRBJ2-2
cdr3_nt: TGTGCCACCAGCAGCTTTAGGGGCTCCGGGGAGCTGTTTTTT
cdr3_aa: CATSSFRGSGELFF

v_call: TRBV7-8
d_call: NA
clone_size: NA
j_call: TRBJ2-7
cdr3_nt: TGTGCCAGCAGCCCGCTTGGCCCCGAGCAGTACTTC
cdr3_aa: CASSPLGPEQYF

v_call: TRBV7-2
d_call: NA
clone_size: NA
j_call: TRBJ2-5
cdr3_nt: TGTGCCAGCAGCTTAGCGACAGGAAAGGGAGAGACCCAGTACTTC
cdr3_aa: CASSLATGKGETQYF

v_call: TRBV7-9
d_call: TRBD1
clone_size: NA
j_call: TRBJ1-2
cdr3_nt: TGTGCCAGCAGCTTAGGACAGGGTTTTGGAGCTAACTATGGCTACACCTTC
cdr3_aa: CASSLGQGFGANYGYTF

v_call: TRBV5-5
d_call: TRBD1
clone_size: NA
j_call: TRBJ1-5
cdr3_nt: TGTGCCAGCAGCTGGGGACAGGGCGGTGACCAGCCCCAGCATTTT
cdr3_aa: CASSWGQGGDQPQHF

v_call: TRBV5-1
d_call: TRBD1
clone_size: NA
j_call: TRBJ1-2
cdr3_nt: TGCGCCAGCAGCATTACTACAGGGGGCCTCGACTATGGCTACACCTTC
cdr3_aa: CASSITTGGLDYGYTF

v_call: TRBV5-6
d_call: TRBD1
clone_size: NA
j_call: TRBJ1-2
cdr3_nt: TGTGCCAGCAGCTTTCAACCTCAGGGGGATGACTATGGCTACACCTTC
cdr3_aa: CASSFQPQGDDYGYTF

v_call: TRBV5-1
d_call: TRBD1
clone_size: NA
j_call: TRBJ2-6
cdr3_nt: TGCGCCAGCAGCTTCCGACAGGGGGGATACTCTGGGGCCAACGTCCTGACTTTC
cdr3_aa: CASSFRQGGYSGANVLTF

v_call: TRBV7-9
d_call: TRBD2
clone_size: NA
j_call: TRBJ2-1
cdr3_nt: TGTGCCAGCAGCTTACGAAGTAGCGGGGTTTCCTACAATGAGCAGTTCTTC
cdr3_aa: CASSLRSSGVSYNEQFF

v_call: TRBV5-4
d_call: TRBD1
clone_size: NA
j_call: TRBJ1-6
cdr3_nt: TGTGCCAGCAGCTCCCTCCTGGACAGGGATTCACGATCCTATAATTCACCCCTCCACTTT
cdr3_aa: CASSSLLDRDSRSYNSPLHF

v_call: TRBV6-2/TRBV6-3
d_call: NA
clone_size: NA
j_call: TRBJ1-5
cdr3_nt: TGTGCCAGCAGTTACGTTGGGCAGCAGAATCAGCCCCAGCATTTT
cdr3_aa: CASSYVGQQNQPQHF